This entry lists 23 T cell receptor beta chains sequenced from one sample in a study of T cells in Graves' hyperthyroidism and ophthalmopathy (dated by TCRdb to about 2019). Libraries were made using multiplex PCR. These reads were obtained on an Illumina HiSeq 2000. Amplification of TCR beta CDR3 regions was carried out from RNA transcripts. A first-round RT-PCR of the TCR CDR3 used the HTBI primer set with the Qiagen OneStep RT-PCR kit. The public reads were reprocessed in TCRdb via fastp at Q25 and MiXCR, keeping in-frame beta chains. Merged by CDR3 protein, the rows form single entries marked with the most common genes and DNA. The sample table records under 400,000 distinct CDR3 sequences; roughly 15% of these occur just once. Approximately 20% of the sample rests with the top ten. The specimen sequenced was blood. All receptors derive from a woman aged 60 to 75 with Graves' ophthalmopathy.

This clonotype has ten or more counts. The rearrangement uses TRBV28 and TRBJ2-2; 11 nucleotides align to TRBD2. Germline lookup yields CDR1 MDHEN and CDR2 SYDVKM. The CDR3 length is 16 residues. Trimming took 3 bases from V and 6 from J; bases not matched to a gene: 6. CDR3 DNA: TGTGCCAGCAGTTTTTCTACTAGCGGGGGTGCCGGGGAGCTGTTTTTT. Its translation is CASSFSTSGGAGELFF.

There are many counts of this clonotype. The chain recombines TRBV7-2 with TRBJ1-5; weak D call: TRBD1 (6 bases). The germline V gene has CDR1 SGHTA and CDR2 FQGNSA. The CDR3 sequence is 16 residues long. The ends were cut back, 5 bases at V and 6 bases at J, with 20 bases in the middle. The CDR3: CASSRSTGPGGQPQHF. DNA for the CDR3: TGTGCCAGCAGCAGATCCACAGGGCCGGGAGGTCAGCCCCAGCATTTT.

This clonotype was seen at least ten times. The rearrangement joins TRBV27 to TRBJ1-5; D is perhaps TRBD1 (6 bases). Germline V lookup: CDR1 MNHEY, CDR2 SMNVEV (reference sequence). CDR3 length equals 16 residues. Trimming removed 6 bases from V and 1 base from J, with 16 bases in between. Here the CDR3 DNA reads TGTGCCAGCAGACAAAACAGGGACGAGAGCAATCAGCCCCAGCATTTT. This sequence encodes CASRQNRDESNQPQHF.

A few counts support this clonotype. This chain links TRBV20-1 with TRBJ2-2, with D perhaps matching TRBD1 (6 bases). Germline V CDR1 and CDR2: DFQATT, SNEGSKA (reference sequence). The CDR3 runs to 14 residues. With 2 bases removed from V and 3 bases from J, the gap between germline ends came to 10 bases. The CDR3 sequence is CSARPNRDTGELFF. CDR3 coding DNA: TGCAGTGCTAGACCCAACAGGGACACCGGGGAGCTGTTTTTT.

At least ten counts were recorded for this clonotype. The gene calls are TRBV6-1 and TRBJ1-3; TRBD1 matches at 12 bases. Germline V gives CDR1 MNHNS, CDR2 SASEGT. The CDR3 covers 16 residues. V dropped 5 bases and J dropped 10; count of bases not matched to a gene: 12. The CDR3 is CASSQPSGTGGATIYF. The DNA for the CDR3 is TGTGCCAGCAGTCAACCCTCCGGGACAGGGGGCGCAACCATATATTTT.

This clonotype was seen many times. The chain combines TRBV2 with TRBJ2-3, with 8 nucleotides matching TRBD2. The trim removed 11 bases at V and 2 bases at J, leaving 12 bases unmatched. This CDR3 has 15 amino acids. Germline values: CDR1 SNHLY, CDR2 FYNNEI. DNA of the CDR3: TGTGCCGGATCCCTCCGCGGGAGGAACACAGATACGCAGTATTTT. This gives the protein CAGSLRGRNTDTQYF.

V usage is TRBV28 and J usage is TRBJ2-5; D is undetermined. The germline V gene encodes CDR1 MDHEN and CDR2 SYDVKM. The CDR3 length is 14 residues. The ends were cut back, 1 base at V and 2 bases at J, with 8 bases in the middle. CDR3 nucleotides: TGTGCCAGCAGTTTATCCGCGATTCAAGAGACCCAGTACTTC. This translates into CASSLSAIQETQYF.

This clonotype was seen many times. J is TRBJ2-3 and V is TRBV11-2; a possible D gene is TRBD1 (6 bases). Germline assignment: CDR1 SGHAT and CDR2 FQNNGV. Trimming pared 5 bases from V and 3 bases from J, leaving 12 bases between. The CDR3 is 14 amino acids. CDR3 in amino acids: CASSLRDKTDTQYF. DNA of the CDR3: TGTGCCAGCAGCCTCCGGGACAAGACAGATACGCAGTATTTT.

This clonotype was counted at least ten times. The rearrangement joins TRBV7-8 to TRBJ2-2; 10 bases align to TRBD2. V shed 5 bases, J shed 7 bases, and the junction held 4 bases outside the gene matches. Germline CDR1 SGHVS, CDR2 FQNEAQ. This CDR3 has 14 residues. In nucleotides, the CDR3 is TGTGCCAGCAGCAAGCGGGAGGGGAACGGGGAGCTGTTTTTT. It translates to CASSKREGNGELFF.

This clonotype was observed at least ten times. The gene calls are TRBV28 and TRBJ2-1; TRBD2 matches at 7 bases. The ends lost 8 bases at V and 7 bases at J; junction bases unmatched: 5. The CDR3 extends over 12 amino acids. Germline lookup yields CDR1 MDHEN and CDR2 SYDVKM. The CDR3 bases are TGTGCCAGCGGCGGGAGTCTAAATGAGCAGTTCTTC. It codes for CASGGSLNEQFF.

The chain employs TRBV20-1 and TRBJ2-1; 9 bases match TRBD1. The CDR3 contains 15 residues. Germline V gene sequence: CDR1 DFQATT, CDR2 SNEGSKA (reference sequence). The V gene end was trimmed by 6 bases and the J gene end by 1 base; junction bases not matched to a gene: 7. CDR3 sequence reads: CSARTGVESYNEQFF. CDR3 sequence (DNA): TGCAGTGCCCGGACAGGGGTCGAGTCCTACAATGAGCAGTTCTTC.

This clonotype was recorded at least ten times. The J gene is TRBJ1-5, the V gene TRBV4-1; maybe TRBD1 (6 bases). The CDR3 covers 15 residues. Trimming stripped 2 bases from V and 5 bases from J, with 13 bases between. Germline V gene data show CDR1 as MGHRA and CDR2 as YSYEKL. CDR3 sequence reads: CASSQYDRNDQPQHF. The CDR3, as DNA: TGCGCCAGCAGCCAATATGACAGGAACGATCAGCCCCAGCATTTT.

The chain recombines TRBV18 with TRBJ1-5; a weak D match, TRBD1 (6 bases). The CDR3 sequence is 13 residues long. CDR1 and CDR2 from the germline V gene are KGHSH and LQKENI. With 8 bases removed from V and 4 bases from J, the gap between germline ends came to 12 bases. For the CDR3, the DNA is TGTGCCAGCGCGACCGGACAGAATCAGCCCCAGCATTTT. Its translation is CASATGQNQPQHF.

This clonotype was observed many times. This chain links TRBV11-1 with TRBJ2-7, with D tentatively TRBD1 or TRBD2 (5 bases each). The V gene lost 2 bases and the J gene lost 7 bases, with 18 bases spanning the gap. CDR3 length equals 15 residues. CDR1 is SGHAT and CDR2 is FQDESV in the germline V gene (reference sequence). This chain's CDR3 is CASSLRGRRPGEQYF. The CDR3 region has the DNA TGTGCCAGCAGCTTAAGGGGCCGTAGGCCGGGGGAGCAGTACTTC. The whole variable domain, remainder taken from reference TRBV11-1 and TRBJ2-7, is EAEVAQSPRYKITEKSQAVAFWCDPISGHATLYWYRQILGQGPELLVQFQDESVVDDSQLPKDRFSAERLKGVDSTLKIQPAELGDSAMYLCASSLRGRRPGEQYFGPGTRLTVT.

The chain uses TRBV19 and TRBJ1-1; D gene unclear. The V gene lost 3 bases and the J gene lost 0 bases, with 5 bases spanning the gap. The CDR3 is 13 residues long. Germline-derived CDR1 and CDR2 are LNHDA and SQIVND (reference sequence). The CDR3 spells CASSMLMNTEAFF. The CDR3 DNA is TGTGCCAGTAGTATGCTGATGAACACTGAAGCTTTCTTT. The full variable domain, completed using reference TRBV19 and TRBJ1-1, is DGGITQSPKYLFRKEGQNVTLSCEQNLNHDAMYWYRQDPGQGLRLIYYSQIVNDFQKGDIAEGYSVSREKKESFPLTVTSAQKNPTAFYLCASSMLMNTEAFFGQGTRLTVV.

The gene calls are TRBV6-1 and TRBJ2-6; 7 nucleotides align to TRBD1. After removal of 6 bases from V and 0 bases from J, the junction contained 8 bases not matched to a gene. The CDR3 has 17 amino acids. Germline CDR1 reads MNHNS; CDR2 reads SASEGT. CDR3 region: CASSHGQARSGANVLTF. DNA of the CDR3: TGTGCCAGCAGCCACGGACAGGCCCGCTCTGGGGCCAACGTCCTGACTTTC.

This clonotype came up many times. The chain combines TRBV3-1 with TRBJ1-2, with 8 bases matching TRBD1. The V gene's germline CDR1 is LGHDT and CDR2 YNNKEL (reference sequence). V trimming: 6 bases; J trimming: 5 bases; junction bases outside the gene matches: 8. The CDR3 contains 14 residues. The CDR3 DNA reads TGTGCCAGCAGGCAGTCAGGGGGCGCGTATGGCTACACCTTC. It yields the protein CASRQSGGAYGYTF.

This clonotype was observed a handful of times. J is TRBJ1-5 and V is TRBV4-1, with D possibly being TRBD1 (5 bases). The CDR3 runs 15 residues. Germline CDR1 is MGHRA and CDR2 is YSYEKL. V lost 3 bases, J lost 2 bases, and 11 bases lay in between. Here the CDR3 reads CASSQGGVGNQPQHF. The CDR3 DNA is TGCGCCAGCAGCCAGGGGGGGGTCGGCAATCAGCCCCAGCATTTT.

Regarding this clonotype: This may arise from a read error, as a much more abundant clone is one base away. The chain has TRBV11-2 and TRBJ2-3; maybe TRBD2 (5 bases). In germline, CDR1 is SGHAT, CDR2 FQNNGV. The CDR3 has 16 residues. The germline V and J ends were trimmed by 0 bases and 3 bases, with 13 bases remaining between them. The CDR3 sequence is CASSLEFPGITDTQYF. The CDR3 nucleotides are TGTGCCAGCAGCTTAGAGTTCCCGGGGATTACAGATACGCAGTATTTT.

V and J are TRBV6-1 and TRBJ2-1; 12 nucleotides agree with TRBD2. The CDR3 loop spans 16 amino acids. Germline V CDR1 and CDR2: MNHNS, SASEGT. The V gene end was trimmed by 5 bases and the J gene end by 5 bases; junction bases not matched to a gene: 7. CDR3: CASSSKGTSGHNEQFF. CDR3 bases: TGTGCCAGCAGTTCAAAAGGGACTAGCGGGCACAATGAGCAGTTCTTC.

This clonotype was seen ten or more times. The chain employs TRBV5-1 and TRBJ2-2; 10 nucleotides match TRBD2. Germline V gene data show CDR1 as SGHRS and CDR2 as YFSETQ. V gave up 6 bases and J gave up 1 base; unmatched junction bases: 6. This CDR3 region has 16 residues. CDR3 residues: CASTPRTSGNTGELFF. The CDR3 DNA follows: TGCGCCAGCACTCCAAGGACTAGCGGGAACACCGGGGAGCTGTTTTTT. Full variable domain (remainder filled in from reference TRBV5-1 and TRBJ2-2): KAGVTQTPRYLIKTRGQQVTLSCSPISGHRSVSWYQQTPGQGLQFLFEYFSETQRNKGNFPGRFSGRQFSNSRSEMNVSTLELGDSALYLCASTPRTSGNTGELFFGEGSRLTVL.

This chain links TRBV27 with TRBJ1-1; D gene ambiguous. The CDR3 loop spans 15 amino acids. Germline lookup yields CDR1 MNHEY and CDR2 SMNVEV (reference sequence). V gave up 5 bases and J gave up 0 bases, with 13 bases separating them. CDR3 DNA: TGTGCCAGCAGTCCCGGGAGGCCCATGAACACTGAAGCTTTCTTT. It is translated as CASSPGRPMNTEAFF.

Only a few counts were recorded for this clonotype. This chain joins TRBV20-1 and TRBJ2-2; possibly TRBD2 for D (5 bases). Germline CDR1 and CDR2: DFQATT and SNEGSKA (reference sequence). The CDR3 contains 14 residues. The germline V and J ends were trimmed by 3 bases and 2 bases, with 10 bases remaining between them. CDR3: CSASEDSNTGELFF. In nucleotides, the CDR3 is TGCAGTGCTAGTGAGGACTCAAACACCGGGGAGCTGTTTTTT.